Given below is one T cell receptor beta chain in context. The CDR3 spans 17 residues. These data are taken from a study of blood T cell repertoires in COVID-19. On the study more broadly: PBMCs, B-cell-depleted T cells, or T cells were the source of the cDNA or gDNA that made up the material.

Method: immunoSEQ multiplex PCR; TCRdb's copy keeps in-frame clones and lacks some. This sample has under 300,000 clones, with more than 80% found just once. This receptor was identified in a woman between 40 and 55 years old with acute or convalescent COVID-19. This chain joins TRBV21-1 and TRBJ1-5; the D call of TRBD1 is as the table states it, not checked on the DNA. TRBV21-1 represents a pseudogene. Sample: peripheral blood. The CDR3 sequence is CASSQKGQVDSNQPQHF. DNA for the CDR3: TGTGCCAGCAGCCAAAAGGGGCAGGTAGATAGCAATCAGCCCCAGCATTTT.